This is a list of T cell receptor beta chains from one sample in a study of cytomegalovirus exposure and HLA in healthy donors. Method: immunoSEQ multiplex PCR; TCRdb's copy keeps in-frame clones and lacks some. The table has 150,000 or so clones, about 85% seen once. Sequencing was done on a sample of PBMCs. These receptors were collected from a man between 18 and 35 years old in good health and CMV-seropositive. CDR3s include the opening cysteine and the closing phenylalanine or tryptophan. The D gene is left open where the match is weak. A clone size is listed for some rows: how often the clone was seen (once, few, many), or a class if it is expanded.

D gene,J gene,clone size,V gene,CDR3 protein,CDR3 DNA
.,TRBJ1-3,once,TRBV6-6,CASSYVQGYSGNTIYF,TGTGCCAGCAGTTATGTACAGGGTTACTCTGGAAACACCATATATTTT
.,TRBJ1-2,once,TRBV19,CASSIDLGQLNYGYTF,TGTGCCAGTAGTATAGATCTCGGACAGCTTAACTATGGCTACACCTTC
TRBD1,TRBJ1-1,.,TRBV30,CAWMGQSEAFF,TGTGCCTGGATGGGACAGAGTGAAGCTTTCTTT
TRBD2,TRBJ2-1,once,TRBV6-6,CASSPRGDYNEQFF,TGTGCCAGCAGTCCCCGGGGGGACTACAATGAGCAGTTCTTC
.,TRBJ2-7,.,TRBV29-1,CSVEGFLSGSTNFEQYF,TGCAGCGTTGAAGGGTTCTTAAGCGGTAGTACTAATTTCGAGCAGTACTTC
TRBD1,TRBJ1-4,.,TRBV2,CASPDRERKTVF,TGTGCCAGCCCTGACAGGGAGAGAAAAACTGTTTTT
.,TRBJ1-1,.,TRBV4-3,CASSQEGPRVGTEAFF,TGCGCCAGCAGCCAAGAAGGGCCCAGGGTTGGAACTGAAGCTTTCTTT
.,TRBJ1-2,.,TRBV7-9,CASSPPGRGYGYTF,TGTGCCAGCAGCCCTCCGGGGAGGGGCTATGGCTACACCTTC
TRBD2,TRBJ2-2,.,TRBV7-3,CANSLAQRGGAGELFF,TGTGCCAACAGCCTTGCCCAGCGGGGAGGCGCCGGGGAGCTGTTTTTT
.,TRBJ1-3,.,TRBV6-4,CAGNGSSGNTIYF,TGTGCCGGAAACGGGAGCTCTGGAAACACCATATATTTT
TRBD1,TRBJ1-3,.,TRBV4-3,CASSQDPGTGGNTIYF,TGCGCCAGCAGCCAAGACCCCGGGACAGGTGGAAACACCATATATTTT
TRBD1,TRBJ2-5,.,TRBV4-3,CASSQTDRARETQYF,TGCGCCAGCAGCCAGACGGACAGGGCTCGAGAGACCCAGTACTTC
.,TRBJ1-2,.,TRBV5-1,CASSISAPTSANGYTF,TGCGCCAGCAGTATCTCGGCTCCGACATCGGCAAATGGCTACACCTTC
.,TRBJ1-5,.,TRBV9,CASSVAPGQPQHF,TGTGCCAGCAGCGTAGCCCCGGGTCAGCCCCAGCATTTT
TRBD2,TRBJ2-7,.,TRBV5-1,CASSHGLAGVTYEQYF,TGCGCCAGCAGCCACGGACTAGCGGGGGTCACCTACGAGCAGTACTTC
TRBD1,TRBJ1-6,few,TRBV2,CASRGQANDYNSPLHF,TGTGCCAGCAGGGGACAGGCAAACGATTATAATTCACCCCTCCACTTT
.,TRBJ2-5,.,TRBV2,CASTSGPQGTQYF,TGTGCCAGCACGAGTGGTCCCCAGGGGACCCAGTACTTC
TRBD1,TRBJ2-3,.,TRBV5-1,CASSIRQGGTDTQYF,TGCGCCAGCAGCATTCGACAGGGGGGTACAGATACGCAGTATTTT
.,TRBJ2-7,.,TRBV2,CASSEAGTYEQYF,TGTGCCAGCAGTGAAGCGGGGACATACGAGCAGTACTTC
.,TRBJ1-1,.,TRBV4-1,CASSQEDRLGAEAFF,TGCGCCAGCAGCCAAGAAGATCGTCTTGGAGCTGAAGCTTTCTTT
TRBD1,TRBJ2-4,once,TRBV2,CASSEASGGGNIQYF,TGTGCCAGCAGTGAAGCTTCAGGGGGCGGAAACATTCAGTACTTC
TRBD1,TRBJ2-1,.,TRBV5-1,CASSFRQGNHNEQFF,TGCGCCAGCAGCTTTAGACAGGGAAACCACAATGAGCAGTTCTTC
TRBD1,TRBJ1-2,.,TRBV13,CASSLGLRQGNYGYTF,TGTGCCAGCAGCTTAGGCCTCCGACAGGGGAACTATGGCTACACCTTC